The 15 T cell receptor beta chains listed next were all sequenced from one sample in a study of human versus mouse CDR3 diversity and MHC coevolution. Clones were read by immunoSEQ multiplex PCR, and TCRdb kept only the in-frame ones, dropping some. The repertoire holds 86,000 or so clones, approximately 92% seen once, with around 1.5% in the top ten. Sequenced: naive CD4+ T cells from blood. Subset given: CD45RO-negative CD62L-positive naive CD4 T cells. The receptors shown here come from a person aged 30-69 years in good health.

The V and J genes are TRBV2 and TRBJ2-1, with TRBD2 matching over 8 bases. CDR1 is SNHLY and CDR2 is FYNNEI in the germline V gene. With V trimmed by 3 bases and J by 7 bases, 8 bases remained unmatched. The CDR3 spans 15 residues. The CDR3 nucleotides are TGTGCCAGCAGTGAGAGAAGCGGGAGTGGGAATGAGCAGTTCTTC. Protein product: CASSERSGSGNEQFF.

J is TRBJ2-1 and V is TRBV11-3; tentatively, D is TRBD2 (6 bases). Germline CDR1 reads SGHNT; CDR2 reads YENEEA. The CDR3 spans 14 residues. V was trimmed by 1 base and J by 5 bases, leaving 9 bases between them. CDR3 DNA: TGTGCCAGCAGCTTAGTTGGAGGGGACAATGAGCAGTTCTTC. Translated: CASSLVGGDNEQFF.

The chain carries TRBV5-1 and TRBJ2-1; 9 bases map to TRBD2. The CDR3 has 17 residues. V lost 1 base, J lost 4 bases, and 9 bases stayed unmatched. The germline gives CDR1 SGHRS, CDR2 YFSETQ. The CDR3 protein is CASSLSLAGGAYNEQFF. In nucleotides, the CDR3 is TGCGCCAGCAGCTTGTCCCTCGCGGGGGGGGCTTACAATGAGCAGTTCTTC.

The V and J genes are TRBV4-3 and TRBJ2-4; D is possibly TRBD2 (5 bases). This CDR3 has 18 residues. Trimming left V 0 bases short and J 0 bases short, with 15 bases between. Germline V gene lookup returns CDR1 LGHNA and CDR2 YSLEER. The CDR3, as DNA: TGCGCCAGCAGCCAAGATGTCCCCGGGGTTGGAGCCAAAAACATTCAGTACTTC. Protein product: CASSQDVPGVGAKNIQYF.

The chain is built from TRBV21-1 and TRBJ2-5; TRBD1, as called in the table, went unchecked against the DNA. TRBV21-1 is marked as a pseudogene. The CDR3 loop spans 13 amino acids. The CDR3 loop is CASSTRGEETQYF. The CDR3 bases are TGTGCCAGCAGCACAAGGGGCGAAGAGACCCAGTACTTC.

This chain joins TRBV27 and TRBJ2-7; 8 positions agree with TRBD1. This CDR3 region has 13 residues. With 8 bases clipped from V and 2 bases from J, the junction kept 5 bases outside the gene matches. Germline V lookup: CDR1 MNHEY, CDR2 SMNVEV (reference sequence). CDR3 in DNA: TGTGCCAGCGGGACAGGAAGGACCTACGAGCAGTACTTC. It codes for CASGTGRTYEQYF.

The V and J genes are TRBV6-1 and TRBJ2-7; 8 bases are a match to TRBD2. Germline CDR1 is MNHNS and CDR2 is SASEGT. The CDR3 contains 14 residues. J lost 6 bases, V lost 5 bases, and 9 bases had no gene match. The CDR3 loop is CASSKPGGGGEQYF. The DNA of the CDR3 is TGTGCCAGCAGTAAACCGGGAGGGGGTGGCGAGCAGTACTTC.

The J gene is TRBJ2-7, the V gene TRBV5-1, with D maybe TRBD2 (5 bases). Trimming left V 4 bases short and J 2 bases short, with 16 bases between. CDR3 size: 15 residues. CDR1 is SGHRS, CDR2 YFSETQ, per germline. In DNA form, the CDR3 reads TGCGCCAGCAGCCCCCGGAGTCTAGCACCCTACGAGCAGTACTTC. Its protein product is CASSPRSLAPYEQYF.

CDR3 in amino acids: CASSYSGDEKLFF. DNA of the CDR3: TGCGCCAGCAGCTATTCAGGGGACGAAAAACTGTTTTTT. The rearrangement links TRBV5-1 to TRBJ1-4, with TRBD1 as a possible D gene (6 bases). This CDR3 has 13 residues. Germline CDR1 and CDR2: SGHRS and YFSETQ. Trimming took 3 bases from V and 8 from J, leaving 11 bases between them.

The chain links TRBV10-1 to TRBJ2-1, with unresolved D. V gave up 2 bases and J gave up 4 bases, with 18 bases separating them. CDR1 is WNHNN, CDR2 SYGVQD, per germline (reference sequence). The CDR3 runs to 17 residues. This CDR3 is CASSEAVMAIPYNEQFF. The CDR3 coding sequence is TGCGCCAGCAGTGAGGCGGTTATGGCTATACCTTACAATGAGCAGTTCTTC.

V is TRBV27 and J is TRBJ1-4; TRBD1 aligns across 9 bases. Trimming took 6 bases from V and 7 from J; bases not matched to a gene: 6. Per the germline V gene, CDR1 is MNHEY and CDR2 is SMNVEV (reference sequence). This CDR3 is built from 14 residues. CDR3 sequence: CASRGTGTGEKLFF. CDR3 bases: TGTGCCAGCAGAGGGACAGGGACTGGTGAAAAACTGTTTTTT. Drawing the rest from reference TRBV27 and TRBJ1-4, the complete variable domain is EAQVTQNPRYLITVTGKKLTVTCSQNMNHEYMSWYRQDPGLGLRQIYYSMNVEVTDKGDVPEGYKVSRKEKRNFPLILESPSPNQTSLYFCASRGTGTGEKLFFGSGTQLSVL.

CDR3 nucleotide sequence: TGTGCCAGCAGTTCTATTCGGACTTCCTACAATGAGCAGTTCTTC. Protein product: CASSSIRTSYNEQFF. This chain joins TRBV28 and TRBJ2-1; D may be TRBD2 (5 bases). Germline CDR1 is MDHEN and CDR2 is SYDVKM. The CDR3 loop spans 15 amino acids. V was trimmed by 4 bases and J by 1 base, leaving 11 bases between them.

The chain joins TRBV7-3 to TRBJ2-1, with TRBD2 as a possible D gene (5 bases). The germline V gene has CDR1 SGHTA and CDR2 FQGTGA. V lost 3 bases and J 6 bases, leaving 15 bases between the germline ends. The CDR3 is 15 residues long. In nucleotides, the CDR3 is TGTGCCAGCAGCTTCAGCGGTACTCTAAGCAATGAGCAGTTCTTC. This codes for CASSFSGTLSNEQFF. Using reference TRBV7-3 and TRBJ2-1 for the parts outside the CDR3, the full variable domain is GAGVSQTPSNKVTEKGKYVELRCDPISGHTALYWYRQSLGQGPEFLIYFQGTGAADDSGLPNDRFFAVRPEGSVSTLKIQRTERGDSAVYLCASSFSGTLSNEQFFGPGTRLTVL.

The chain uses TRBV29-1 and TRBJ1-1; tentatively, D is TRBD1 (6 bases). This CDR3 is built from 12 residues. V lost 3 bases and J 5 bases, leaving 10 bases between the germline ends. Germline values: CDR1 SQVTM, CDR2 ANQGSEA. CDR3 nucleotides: TGCAGCGTTGACAGGGGAGGGACTGAAGCTTTCTTT. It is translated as CSVDRGGTEAFF. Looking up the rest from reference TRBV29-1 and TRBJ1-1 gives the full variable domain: SAVISQKPSRDICQRGTSLTIQCQVDSQVTMMFWYRQQPGQSLTLIATANQGSEATYESGFVIDKFPISRPNLTFSTLTVSNMSPEDSSIYLCSVDRGGTEAFFGQGTRLTVV.

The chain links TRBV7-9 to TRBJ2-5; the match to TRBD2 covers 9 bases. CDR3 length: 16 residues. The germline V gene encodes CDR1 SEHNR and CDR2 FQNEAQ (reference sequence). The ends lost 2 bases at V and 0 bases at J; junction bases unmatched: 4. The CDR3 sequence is CASSLQAGGHQETQYF. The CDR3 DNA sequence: TGTGCCAGCAGCTTACAAGCGGGGGGCCACCAAGAGACCCAGTACTTC.